This TCR beta chain appears in the sequencing data of a study of cytomegalovirus exposure and HLA in healthy donors. Study-level findings and limits: According to the study, some 160 TCR beta chains were cytomegalovirus-associated.

The primer mix had 60 Vbeta and 13 Jbeta primers. Repertoires were generated with immunoSEQ multiplex PCR, while TCRdb's copy carries only in-frame clones and drops some. The listing contains approximately 120,000 clones. Germline-derived CDR1 and CDR2 are LGHNA and YNFKEQ. The CDR3 has 14 residues. Trimming shortened V by 6 bases and J by 1 base, and 12 bases separated the two germline ends. On this clone: Antigen specificity is unknown.

The sequenced sample consisted of PBMCs. This chain connects TRBV4-2 to TRBJ1-1, with a possible D match to TRBD1 (5 bases). The TCR originated in a young man in good health and CMV-seronegative. The CDR3 spells CASSLLQGNTEAFF. CDR3 bases: TGTGCCAGCAGTCTTCTTCAGGGGAACACTGAAGCTTTCTTT.